This T cell receptor beta chain was obtained from a study of T cell responses to AZD1222 COVID-19 vaccine. CDR1 and CDR2 from the germline V gene are SGHKS and YYEKEE (reference sequence). The CDR3 is made up of 15 amino acids. Trimming left V 6 bases short and J 2 bases short, with 12 bases between. The method was immunoSEQ multiplex PCR; TCRdb's version includes in-frame clones alone and lacks a portion of them. The table lists 4,500 or so clones, 89% of them singletons. This clone was seen a single time. No antigen is known for it. Study results and limitations: Of spike-specific TCRs, nearly half reportedly target regions left unmutated in variants. Females made up more of the donors, who were largely white British, and clonal diversity may have come out too low. Repertoires were sampled only after the peak T cell response.

V gene TRBV5-5 combines with J gene TRBJ2-6; D perhaps matches TRBD2 (6 bases). The sample was peripheral blood, taken 28 days after the second AZD1222 dose. This receptor was identified in an adult who received the AZD1222 COVID-19 vaccine. The CDR3 nucleotides are TGTGCCAGCACCACCTCGGGGGCTGGGGCCAACGTCCTGACTTTC. Amino acids: CASTTSGAGANVLTF.